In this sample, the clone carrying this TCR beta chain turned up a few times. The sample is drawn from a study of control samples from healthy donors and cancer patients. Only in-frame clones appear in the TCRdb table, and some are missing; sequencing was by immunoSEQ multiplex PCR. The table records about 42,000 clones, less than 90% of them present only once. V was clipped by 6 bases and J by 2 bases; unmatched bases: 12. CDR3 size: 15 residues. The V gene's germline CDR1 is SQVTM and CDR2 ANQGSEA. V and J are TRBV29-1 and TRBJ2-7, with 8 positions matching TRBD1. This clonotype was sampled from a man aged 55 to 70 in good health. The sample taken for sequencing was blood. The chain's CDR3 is CSVGVRTGRTYEQYF. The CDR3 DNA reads TGCAGCGTGGGGGTTCGGACAGGGCGGACCTACGAGCAGTACTTC.